Listed here is a single T cell receptor (beta chain). These data are taken from a study of control samples from healthy donors and cancer patients. The CDR3 is 13 amino acids. Germline lookup yields CDR1 SGHDT and CDR2 YYEEEE. The V end was cut by 3 bases, the J end by 10 bases, with 16 bases between. This table comes from immunoSEQ multiplex PCR, and its TCRdb copy is limited to in-frame clones, with some not included. The sample yields 70,000 to 75,000 clones, nearly 90% seen once. The sequencing input was PBMCs. The chain uses TRBV5-6 and TRBJ1-1; a weak D match, TRBD1 (5 bases). The sequence came from a man between 60 and 70 years old with lung cancer. The CDR3 protein is CASSSIVSGVAFF. The DNA of the CDR3 is TGTGCCAGCAGCTCCATTGTATCGGGGGTAGCTTTCTTT. The whole variable domain, remainder taken from reference TRBV5-6 and TRBJ1-1, is DAGVTQSPTHLIKTRGQQVTLRCSPKSGHDTVSWYQQALGQGPQFIFQYYEEEERQRGNFPDRFSGHQFPNYSSELNVNALLLGDSALYLCASSSIVSGVAFFGQGTRLTVV.